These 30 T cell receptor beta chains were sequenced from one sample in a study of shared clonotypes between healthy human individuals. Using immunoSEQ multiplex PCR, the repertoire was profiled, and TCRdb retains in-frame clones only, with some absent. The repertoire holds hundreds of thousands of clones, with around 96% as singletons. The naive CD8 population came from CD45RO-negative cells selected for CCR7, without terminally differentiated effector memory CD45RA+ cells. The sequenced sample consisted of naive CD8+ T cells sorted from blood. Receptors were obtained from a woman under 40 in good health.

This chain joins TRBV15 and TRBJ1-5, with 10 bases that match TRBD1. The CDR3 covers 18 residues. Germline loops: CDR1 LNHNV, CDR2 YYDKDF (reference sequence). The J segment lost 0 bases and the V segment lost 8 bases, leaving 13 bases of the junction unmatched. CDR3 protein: CATANRDRGNNSNQPQHF. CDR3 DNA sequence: TGTGCCACCGCAAACCGGGACAGGGGAAATAATAGCAATCAGCCCCAGCATTTT.

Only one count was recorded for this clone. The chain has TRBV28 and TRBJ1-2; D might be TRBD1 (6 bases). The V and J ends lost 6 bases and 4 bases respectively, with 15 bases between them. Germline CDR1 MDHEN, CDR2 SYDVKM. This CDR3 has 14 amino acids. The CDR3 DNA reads TGTGCCAGCAGGTGGGAGGGGGTGAGCTATGGCTACACCTTC. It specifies CASRWEGVSYGYTF.

CDR3 region: CASSHRMKTGETQYF. The CDR3 nucleotides are TGTGCCAGCAGCCATAGGATGAAGACTGGAGAGACCCAGTACTTC. V is TRBV28 and J is TRBJ2-5, with D unresolved. Per the germline V gene, CDR1 is MDHEN and CDR2 is SYDVKM. Trimming removed 6 bases at V and 4 bases at J, with 18 bases between. The CDR3 is made up of 15 amino acids.

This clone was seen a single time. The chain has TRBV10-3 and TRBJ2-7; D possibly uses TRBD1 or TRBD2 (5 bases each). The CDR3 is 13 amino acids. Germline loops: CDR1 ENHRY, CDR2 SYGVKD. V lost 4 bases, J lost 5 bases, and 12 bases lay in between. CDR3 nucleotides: TGTGCCATCAGTGGGGACCCCAGAGACGAGCAGTACTTC. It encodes CAISGDPRDEQYF.

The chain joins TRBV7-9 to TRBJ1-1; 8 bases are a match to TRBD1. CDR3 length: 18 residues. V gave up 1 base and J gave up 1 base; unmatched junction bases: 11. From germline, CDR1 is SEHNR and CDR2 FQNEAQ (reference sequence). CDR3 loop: CASSLGGQEYVWNTEAFF. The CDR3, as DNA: TGTGCCAGCAGCTTAGGGGGACAGGAGTATGTATGGAACACTGAAGCTTTCTTT.

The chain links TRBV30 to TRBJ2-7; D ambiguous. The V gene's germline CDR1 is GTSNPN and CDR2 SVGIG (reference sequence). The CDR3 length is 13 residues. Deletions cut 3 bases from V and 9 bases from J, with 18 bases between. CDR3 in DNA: TGTGCCTGGAGCCTGATGGATGGTCCGGCGCAGTACTTC. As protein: CAWSLMDGPAQYF.

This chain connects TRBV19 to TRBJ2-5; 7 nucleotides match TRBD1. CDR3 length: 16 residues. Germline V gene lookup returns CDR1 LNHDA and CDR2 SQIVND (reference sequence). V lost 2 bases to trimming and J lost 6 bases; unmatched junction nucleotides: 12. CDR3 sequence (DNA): TGTGCCAGTAGTATATGTCCCGGGACAGTGGGACAGACCCAGTACTTC. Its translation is CASSICPGTVGQTQYF.

CDR3 bases: TGTGCCAGCAGTTTACGTGACGCGCTCGGGGCGGAGAACACCGGGGAGCTGTTTTTT. It specifies CASSLRDALGAENTGELFF. The chain is built from TRBV27 and TRBJ2-2, with D perhaps assigned TRBD1 or TRBD2 (5 bases each). Trimming took off 2 bases at V and 1 base at J, with 20 bases between the two ends. This CDR3 comprises 19 residues. Per germline, CDR1 MNHEY and CDR2 SMNVEV (reference sequence).

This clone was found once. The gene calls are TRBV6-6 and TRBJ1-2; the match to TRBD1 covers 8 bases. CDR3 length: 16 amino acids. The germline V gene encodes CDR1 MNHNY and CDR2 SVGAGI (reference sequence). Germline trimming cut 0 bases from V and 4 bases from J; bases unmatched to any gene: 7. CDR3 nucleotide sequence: TGTGCCAGCAGTTACTCCCCAGGGGGCGAGGGCTATGGCTACACCTTC. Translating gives CASSYSPGGEGYGYTF.

This CDR3 is CASRMPNSYEQYF. CDR3 nucleotide sequence: TGTGCCAGCAGGATGCCGAACTCCTACGAGCAGTACTTC. This sequence joins TRBV5-6 and TRBJ2-7; D gene ambiguous. CDR1 SGHDT and CDR2 YYEEEE come from the germline V gene. Trimming pared 5 bases from V and 0 bases from J, leaving 9 bases between. The CDR3 is 13 amino acids.

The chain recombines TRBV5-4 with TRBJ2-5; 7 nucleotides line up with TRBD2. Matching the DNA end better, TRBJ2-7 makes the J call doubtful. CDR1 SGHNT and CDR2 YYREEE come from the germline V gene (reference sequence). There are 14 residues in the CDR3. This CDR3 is CASSLLREAHEQYF. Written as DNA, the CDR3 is TGTGCCAGCAGCTTGCTCCGGGAGGCCCACGAGCAGTACTTC.

The CDR3 protein is CASSLKGYNEQFF. In DNA form, the CDR3 reads TGCGCCAGCAGCTTGAAGGGATACAATGAGCAGTTCTTC. The gene calls are TRBV5-1 and TRBJ2-1; D is ambiguous. CDR3 length: 13 amino acids. Germline V gives CDR1 SGHRS, CDR2 YFSETQ. V shed 1 base and J shed 4 bases, with 6 bases lying between them.

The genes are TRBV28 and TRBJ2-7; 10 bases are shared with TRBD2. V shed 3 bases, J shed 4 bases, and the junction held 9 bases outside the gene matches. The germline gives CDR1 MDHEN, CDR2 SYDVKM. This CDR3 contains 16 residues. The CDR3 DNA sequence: TGTGCCAGCAGTTTCCACCAGCGGGAGGGCCGGTACGAGCAGTACTTC. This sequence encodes CASSFHQREGRYEQYF.

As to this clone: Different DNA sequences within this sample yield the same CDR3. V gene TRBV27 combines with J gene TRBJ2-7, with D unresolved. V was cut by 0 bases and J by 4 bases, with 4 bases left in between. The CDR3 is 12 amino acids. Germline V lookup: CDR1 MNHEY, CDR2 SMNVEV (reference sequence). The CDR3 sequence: CASSLSGYEQYF. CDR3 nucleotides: TGTGCCAGCAGTTTATCAGGATACGAGCAGTACTTC.

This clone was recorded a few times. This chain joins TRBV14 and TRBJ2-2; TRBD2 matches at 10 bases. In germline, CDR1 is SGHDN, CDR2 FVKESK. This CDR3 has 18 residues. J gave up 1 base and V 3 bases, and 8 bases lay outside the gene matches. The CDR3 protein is CASSHFGLAEGNTGELFF. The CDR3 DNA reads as TGTGCCAGCAGCCACTTTGGACTAGCGGAGGGGAACACCGGGGAGCTGTTTTTT.

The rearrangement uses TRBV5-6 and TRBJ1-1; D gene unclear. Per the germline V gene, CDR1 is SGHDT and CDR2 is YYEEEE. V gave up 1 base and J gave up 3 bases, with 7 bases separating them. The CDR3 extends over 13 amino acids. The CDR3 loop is CASSLLHYTEAFF. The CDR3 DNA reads TGTGCCAGCAGCTTGCTACACTACACTGAAGCTTTCTTT.

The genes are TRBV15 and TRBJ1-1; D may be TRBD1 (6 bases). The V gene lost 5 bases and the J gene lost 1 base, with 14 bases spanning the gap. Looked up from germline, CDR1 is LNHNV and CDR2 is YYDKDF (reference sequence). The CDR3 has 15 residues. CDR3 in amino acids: CATSSQAGENTEAFF. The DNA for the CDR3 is TGTGCCACCAGCTCCCAGGCAGGGGAGAACACTGAAGCTTTCTTT.

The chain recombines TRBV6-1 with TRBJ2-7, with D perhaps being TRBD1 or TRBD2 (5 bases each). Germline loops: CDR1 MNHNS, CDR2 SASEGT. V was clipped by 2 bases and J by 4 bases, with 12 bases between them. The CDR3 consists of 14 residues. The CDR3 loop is CASSEPGTGYEQYF. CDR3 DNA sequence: TGTGCCAGCAGTGAACCAGGGACGGGTTACGAGCAGTACTTC.

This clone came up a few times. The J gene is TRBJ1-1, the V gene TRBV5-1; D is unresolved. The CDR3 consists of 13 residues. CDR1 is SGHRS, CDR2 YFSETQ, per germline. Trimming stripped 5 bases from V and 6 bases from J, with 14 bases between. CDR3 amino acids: CASREGIVAEAFF. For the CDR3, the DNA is TGCGCCAGCAGGGAAGGGATTGTTGCTGAAGCTTTCTTT.

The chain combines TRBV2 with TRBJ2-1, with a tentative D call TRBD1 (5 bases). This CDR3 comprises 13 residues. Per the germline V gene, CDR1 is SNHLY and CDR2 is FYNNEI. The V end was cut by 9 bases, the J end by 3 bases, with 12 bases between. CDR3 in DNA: TGTGCCAGAGGGGTCCCCCTCTACAATGAGCAGTTCTTC. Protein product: CARGVPLYNEQFF.

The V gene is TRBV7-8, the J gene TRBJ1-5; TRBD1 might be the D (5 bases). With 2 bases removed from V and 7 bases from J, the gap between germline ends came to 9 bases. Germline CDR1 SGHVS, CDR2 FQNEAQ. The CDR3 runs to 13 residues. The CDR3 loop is CASSLWGGQPQHF. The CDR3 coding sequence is TGTGCCAGCAGCTTATGGGGGGGGCAGCCCCAGCATTTT.

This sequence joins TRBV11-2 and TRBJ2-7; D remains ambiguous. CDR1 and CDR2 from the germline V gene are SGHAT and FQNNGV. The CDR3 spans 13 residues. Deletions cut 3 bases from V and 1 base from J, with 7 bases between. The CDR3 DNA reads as TGTGCCAGCAGCTTGCAGGATTCCTACGAGCAGTACTTC. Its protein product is CASSLQDSYEQYF.

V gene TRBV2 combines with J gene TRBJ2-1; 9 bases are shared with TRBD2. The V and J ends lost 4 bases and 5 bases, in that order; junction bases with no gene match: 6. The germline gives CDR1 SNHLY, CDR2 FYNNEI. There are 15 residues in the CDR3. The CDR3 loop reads CASSGLAGFNNEQFF. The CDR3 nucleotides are TGTGCCAGCAGTGGGCTAGCGGGATTTAACAATGAGCAGTTCTTC.

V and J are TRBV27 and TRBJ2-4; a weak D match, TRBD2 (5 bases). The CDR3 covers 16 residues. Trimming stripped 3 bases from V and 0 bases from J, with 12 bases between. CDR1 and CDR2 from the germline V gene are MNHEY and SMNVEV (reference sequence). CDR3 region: CASSLSAGAAKNIQYF. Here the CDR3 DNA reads TGTGCCAGCAGTTTGTCGGCGGGCGCAGCCAAAAACATTCAGTACTTC.

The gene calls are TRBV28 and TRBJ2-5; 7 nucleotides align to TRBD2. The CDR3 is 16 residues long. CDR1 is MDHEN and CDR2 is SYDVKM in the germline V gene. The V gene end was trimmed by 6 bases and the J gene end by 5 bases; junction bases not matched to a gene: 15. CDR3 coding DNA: TGTGCCAGCAGACCGGGCCTGGCCTTTAGCGGGGAGACCCAGTACTTC. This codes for CASRPGLAFSGETQYF.

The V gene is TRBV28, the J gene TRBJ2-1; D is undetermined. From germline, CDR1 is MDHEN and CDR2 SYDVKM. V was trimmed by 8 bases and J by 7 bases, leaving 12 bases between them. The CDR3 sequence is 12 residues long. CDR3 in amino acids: CASGLVENEQFF. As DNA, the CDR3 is TGTGCCAGCGGTCTAGTGGAAAATGAGCAGTTCTTC.

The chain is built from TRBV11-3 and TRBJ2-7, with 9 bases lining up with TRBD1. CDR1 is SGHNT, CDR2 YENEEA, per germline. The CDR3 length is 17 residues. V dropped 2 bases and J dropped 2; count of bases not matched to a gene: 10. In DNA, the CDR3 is TGTGCCAGCAGCTTATTTAACAGGGGGCATATCCCCTACGAGCAGTACTTC. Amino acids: CASSLFNRGHIPYEQYF. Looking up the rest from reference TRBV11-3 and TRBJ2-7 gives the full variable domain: EAGVVQSPRYKIIEKKQPVAFWCNPISGHNTLYWYLQNLGQGPELLIRYENEEAVDDSQLPKDRFSAERLKGVDSTLKIQPAELGDSAVYLCASSLFNRGHIPYEQYFGPGTRLTVT.

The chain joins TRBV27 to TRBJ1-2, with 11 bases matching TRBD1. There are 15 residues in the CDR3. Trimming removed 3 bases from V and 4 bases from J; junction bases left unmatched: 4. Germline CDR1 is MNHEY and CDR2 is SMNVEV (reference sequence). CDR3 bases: TGTGCCAGCAGTTTTGGGACAGGGGGACGCTATGGCTACACCTTC. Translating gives CASSFGTGGRYGYTF.

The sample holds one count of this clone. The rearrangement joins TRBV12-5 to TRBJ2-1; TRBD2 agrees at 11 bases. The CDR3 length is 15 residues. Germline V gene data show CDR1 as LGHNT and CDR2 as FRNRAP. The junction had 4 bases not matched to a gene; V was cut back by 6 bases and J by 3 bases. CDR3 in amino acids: CASGPGTSGYNEQFF. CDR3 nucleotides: TGTGCTAGTGGCCCCGGGACTAGCGGCTACAATGAGCAGTTCTTC. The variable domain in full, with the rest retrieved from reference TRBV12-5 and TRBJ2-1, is DARVTQTPRHKVTEMGQEVTMRCQPILGHNTVFWYRQTMMQGLELLAYFRNRAPLDDSGMPKDRFSAEMPDATLATLKIQPSEPRDSAVYFCASGPGTSGYNEQFFGPGTRLTVL.

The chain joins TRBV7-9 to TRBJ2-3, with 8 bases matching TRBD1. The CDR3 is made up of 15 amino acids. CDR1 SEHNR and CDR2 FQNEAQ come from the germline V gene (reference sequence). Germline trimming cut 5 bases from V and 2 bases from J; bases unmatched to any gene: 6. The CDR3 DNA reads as TGTGCCAGCAGCCGCCCGGACAGGGCCACAGATACGCAGTATTTT. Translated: CASSRPDRATDTQYF.